This T cell receptor beta chain emerged from a study of shared clonotypes between healthy human individuals (dated by TCRdb to 2019 to 2021). Some background on the complete study: Three men and a couple of women, aged 18 to 49 years, made up the cohort. To increase sequencing depth and limit assay-specific biases, different laboratories used diverse techniques to prepare libraries and sequence TCR repertoires. To estimate repertoire size and how much clonotype sharing occurs between individuals, the study deeply sequenced the blood TCR repertoires of several healthy adults. Leukapheresis yielded between about 0.94 and 9 billion PBMCs per donor. For each donor, CD4 naive and CD4 memory were each given three plates, CD8 naive was given two plates, and CD8 memory was given one plate. Paper-wide results and their limitations: The small number of donors limited the genetic and exposure-history diversity represented. Sampling was limited to blood, and TCR repertoires in tissue likely differ from TCR repertoires in blood. Larger estimated clonotype richness was generally found for naive subsets than for memory subsets. Compared with non-shared clonotypes, the clonotypes found in all four sorted-subset donors had higher generation probabilities. Pairwise subsampling indicated that sequencing depth was expected to affect the degree of clonotype sharing among donors. Incomplete sequencing was indicated by rarefaction of sorted-subset datasets, despite the large sequencing depth. Sharing across a handful of donors was observed for around 5% of naive CD4, less than 4% of naive CD8, over 2% of memory CD4, and about 0.38% of memory CD8 clonotypes.

The CDR1 and CDR2 encoded by the germline V gene are MDHEN and SYDVKM. V was cut back by 1 base and J by 4 bases, leaving a gap of 17 bases between them. The CDR3 has 16 amino acids, counting the end cysteine and phenylalanine. Only the CDR3 region is kept as DNA, spanning 48 bases read in frame from base 1. The donors were healthy, HIV-negative adults who had no recently reported acute infections or vaccinations. Every donor was a Caucasian adult living in Nashville, Tennessee, USA. CD4+ T cells were enriched through magnetic negative selection, after which naive cells were positively selected on CD45RA and the remaining negative fraction served as the memory subset. After blood collection by leukapheresis, PBMCs were isolated using Ficoll-Histopaque density gradient centrifugation and then cryopreserved in the vapor phase of liquid nitrogen. Purity and quantity of every magnetically sorted T cell population were checked by analytical flow cytometry. Genomic DNA was isolated from each sorted fraction and quantified by UV absorbance on a Nanodrop 2000c.

Of note for this clone: It has no known antigen specificity. Base-call qualities are not available, and no considerably larger clone is one nucleotide away.

Using the deep immunoSEQ assay, TCR CDR3 regions were amplified from genomic DNA by multiplex PCR. Extracted genomic DNA from each cell subset was spread evenly across all wells of several immunoSEQ 96-well plates, with each plate serving as a replicate. For sorted subsets, approximately 190 ng of genomic DNA, equivalent to 25,000 to 30,000 T cell genomes, went into each replicate PCR. Purified libraries were quantified with a Qubit 3.0 fluorometer, sized on a Bioanalyzer 2100, and re-quantified with the KAPA Library Quantification kit. Each immunoSEQ 96-well plate was sequenced on its own single-read 150-cycle Illumina NextSeq 550 flow cell. The study's own analysis went as follows. Because only junctional sequences without quality scores were contained in the immunoSEQ output, filtering matching that applied to full-length reads could not be performed. To assign V/J genes and CDR3, sequences were annotated using PyIR, a Python wrapper for IgBLAST v1.9, with IMGT germline references. Reads were filtered out if the reads had weak V/J assignments (E-value above 1e-6), no CDR3, stop codons, out-of-frame junctions, or ambiguous translated residues. V3J clonotypes were defined by identical inferred V gene, J gene, and CDR3 amino acid sequence. Percentage overlap between repertoires was calculated by dividing the number of shared unique clonotypes by the size of the smaller repertoire. Repertoire richness was assessed with RTK rarefaction, the Chao1 estimator, and Recon v2.1 estimates of unobserved clonotypes. Generation probabilities for all TCRbeta clonotypes obtained by the gDNA method from a handful of donors were computed using OLGA. Sourced from immuneACCESS, this table was stored by TCRdb with only in-frame sequences that have V and J called. A share of the clones is absent; for the studies checked, an unresolved V gene accounts for under half, and the remainder has no known explanation. V, J and clone size are those of that table, while D and trimming were read from the DNA. Counted in this sample were hundreds of thousands of clones; approximately 97% of them appeared once. The ten largest make up 0.045% to 0.07% of the sample.

The sample taken for sequencing was naive CD4+ T cells sorted from blood. Taken with the paper, the label for cell subset or site translates to: CD45RA+ positively selected. The V and J genes are TRBV28 and TRBJ2-7; TRBD2 is a weak D gene call, 5 bases matching. The sequence was collected from a woman under 40 in good health. The DNA sequence is TGTGCCAGCAGTTTATCCTCGGGGTTTAAGGTTTACGAGCAGTACTTC. Its translation reads: CASSLSSGFKVYEQYF.